The table lists the clone carrying this T cell receptor beta chain with many counts. One end of the junction does not line up with germline, which may come from a read error. This record comes from a study of tumor-infiltrating lymphocytes in primary liver carcinoma. The CDR3 consists of 16 residues. Germline V gene lookup returns CDR1 LGHNA and CDR2 YSLEER. Researchers generated TCR beta cDNA from about 450 ng of total RNA, relying on a constant-region primer. ARM-PCR, slightly modified, supplied the TCR beta libraries through three nested multiplex PCR rounds. With TRBV1-TRBV30 forward primers and a C-beta reverse primer, the first two PCR rounds were run for approximately 10 cycles each. One entry per CDR3 protein, called by TCRdb with MiXCR from the multiplex PCR reads. This sample has about 60,000 distinct CDR3 sequences, with 71% found just once. Total RNA and DNA came together from approximately 20-30 mg of bulk tissue without cell sorting.

This TCR was recovered from a man aged 35 to 55 with primary liver carcinoma and hepatitis B virus infection. The genes are TRBV4-3 and TRBJ2-7; 7 positions agree with TRBD1. Sequenced sample: liver tumor tissue from sampling region 4. The sample's subset: tumor region T4, right-lateral pole. CDR3 sequence (DNA): TGCGCCAGCAGTCAAGAAGAAACAGGGGCCCCCTACGAGCAGTACTTC. Translation gives CASSQEETGAPYEQYF.